The sample holds a few counts of the clone carrying this TCR beta chain. Its antigen is as yet unknown. The record originates from a study of T cell repertoires in cytomegalovirus infection. At the level of the study: Evidence of both CMV infection and a matching HLA type came from public TCR beta signatures.

Study-wide results and caveats: Public TCR beta family frequency separated CMV-and-HLA carriers, including in an independent cohort.

One entry per CDR3 protein results from TCRdb running MiXCR on the reads. The table lists some 200,000 distinct CDR3 sequences, approximately 40% of them singletons. Per the germline V gene, CDR1 is SGHKS and CDR2 is YYEKEE (reference sequence). Between the trimmed V and J ends, which lost 1 base and 5 bases, there was a span of 10 bases. The CDR3 contains 14 residues. The clonotype originates from a human donor in good health (CMV status not recorded). Some clones in this sample may be carry-over from other donors' samples. The chain joins TRBV5-5 to TRBJ1-5, with TRBD1 as a possible D gene (5 bases). Here the sequenced sample was CD8+ T cells from cultured PBMCs, taken from culture after CMV antigen stimulation. In DNA form, the CDR3 reads TGTGCCAGCAGCTTGAATGGCAGGGATCAGCCCCAGCATTTT. It translates to CASSLNGRDQPQHF.